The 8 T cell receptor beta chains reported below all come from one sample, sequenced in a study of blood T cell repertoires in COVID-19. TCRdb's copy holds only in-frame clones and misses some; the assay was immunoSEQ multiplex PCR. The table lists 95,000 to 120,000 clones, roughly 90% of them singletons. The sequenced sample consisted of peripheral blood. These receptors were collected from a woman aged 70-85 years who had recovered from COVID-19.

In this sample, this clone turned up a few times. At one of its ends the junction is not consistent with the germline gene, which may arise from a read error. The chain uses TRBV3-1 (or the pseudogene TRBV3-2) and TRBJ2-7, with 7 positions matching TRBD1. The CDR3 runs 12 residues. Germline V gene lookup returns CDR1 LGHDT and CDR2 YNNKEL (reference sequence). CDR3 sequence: CASSRAPDRWRF. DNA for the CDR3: TGTGCCAGCAGCCGAGCTCCGGACAGGTGGCGCTTC.

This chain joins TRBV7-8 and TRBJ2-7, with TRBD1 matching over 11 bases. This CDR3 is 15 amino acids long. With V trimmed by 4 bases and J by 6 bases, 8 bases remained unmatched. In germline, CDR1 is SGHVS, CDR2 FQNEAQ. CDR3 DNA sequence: TGTGCCAGCAGCTCCAACACCGGGACAGGGGGCGAGCAGTACTTC. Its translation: CASSSNTGTGGEQYF.

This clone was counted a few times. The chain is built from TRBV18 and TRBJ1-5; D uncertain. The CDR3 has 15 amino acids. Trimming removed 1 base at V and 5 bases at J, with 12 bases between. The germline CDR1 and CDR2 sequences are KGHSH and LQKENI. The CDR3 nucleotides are TGTGCCAGCTCACCACAGGCGGGGTGGGATCAGCCCCAGCATTTT. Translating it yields CASSPQAGWDQPQHF.

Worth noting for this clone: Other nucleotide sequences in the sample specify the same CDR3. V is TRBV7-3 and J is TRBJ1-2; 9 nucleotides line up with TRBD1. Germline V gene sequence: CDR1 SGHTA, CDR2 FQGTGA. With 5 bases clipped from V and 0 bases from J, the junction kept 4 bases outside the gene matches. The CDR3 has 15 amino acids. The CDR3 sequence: CASSPGQGTNYGYTF. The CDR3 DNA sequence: TGTGCCAGCAGCCCGGGACAGGGAACTAACTATGGCTACACCTTC.

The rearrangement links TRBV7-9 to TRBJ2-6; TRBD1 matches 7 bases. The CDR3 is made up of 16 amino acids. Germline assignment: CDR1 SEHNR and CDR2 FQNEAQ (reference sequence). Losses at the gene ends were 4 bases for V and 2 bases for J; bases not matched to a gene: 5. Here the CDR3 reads CASSSLRGPGANVLTF. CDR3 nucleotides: TGTGCCAGCAGCTCTCTAAGGGGGCCTGGGGCCAACGTCCTGACTTTC.

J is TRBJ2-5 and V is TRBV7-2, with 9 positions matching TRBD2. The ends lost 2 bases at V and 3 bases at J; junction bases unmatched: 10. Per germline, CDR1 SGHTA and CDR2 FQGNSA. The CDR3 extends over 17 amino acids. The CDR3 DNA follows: TGTGCCAGCAGCTTACCGCGGGGGGGTGCTGGGGAAGAGACCCAGTACTTC. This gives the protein CASSLPRGGAGEETQYF.

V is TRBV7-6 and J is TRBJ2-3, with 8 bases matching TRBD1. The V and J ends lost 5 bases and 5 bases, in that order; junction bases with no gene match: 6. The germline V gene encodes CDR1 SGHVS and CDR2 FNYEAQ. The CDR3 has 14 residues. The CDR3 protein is CASSQLQGVDTQYF. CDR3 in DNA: TGTGCCAGCAGCCAACTACAGGGGGTAGATACGCAGTATTTT.

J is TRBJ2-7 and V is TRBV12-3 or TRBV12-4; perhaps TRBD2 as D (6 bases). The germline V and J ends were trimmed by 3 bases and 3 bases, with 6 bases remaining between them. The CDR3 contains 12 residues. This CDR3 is CASSLEGYEQYF. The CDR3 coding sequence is TGTGCCAGCAGTTTGGAGGGCTACGAGCAGTACTTC.